This TCR beta chain was sequenced during a study of blood T cell repertoires in COVID-19. Study-wide context: PBMCs, B-cell-depleted T cells, or T cells provided the cDNA or gDNA that made up the material.

Trimming took 2 bases from V and 2 from J; bases not matched to a gene: 10. Germline V gene lookup returns CDR1 MNHEY and CDR2 SMNVEV (reference sequence). The CDR3 spans 17 residues. This clone was detected only once. The authors' processing: Nucleated cell number was recorded as an estimate derived from reference gene primer amplification. Some clones are missing from TCRdb's copy, which holds only in-frame ones; the method was immunoSEQ multiplex PCR. V, J and clone size derive from that table, while D and trimming were established from the DNA sequence. Of about 230,000 clones listed, around 84% are singletons.

This TCR derives from a man aged 40-50 years who had recovered from COVID-19. The sample comprised peripheral blood. The chain joins TRBV27 to TRBJ2-3; 7 bases agree with TRBD1. CDR3 amino acids: CASSLKNPGQFTDTQYF. The CDR3 region has the DNA TGTGCCAGCAGTTTAAAAAATCCGGGACAGTTCACAGATACGCAGTATTTT.